The 18 T cell receptor beta chains reported below all come from one sample, sequenced in a study of T cell changes during pregnancy in multiple sclerosis. Here immunoSEQ multiplex PCR was the method, and the copy in TCRdb shows in-frame clones only, minus some. Seen here are 38,000 or so clones, approximately 93% observed once, and the top ten hold 0.35% to 0.45%. The specimen was CD4+ T cells from peripheral blood mononuclear cells, collected in the first trimester of pregnancy. These TCRs come from a female donor with multiple sclerosis, enrolled in a pregnancy study.

The CDR3 sequence: CASSSQGTQETQYF. In DNA, the CDR3 is TGTGCCAGCAGTTCACAGGGAACACAAGAGACCCAGTACTTC. The chain employs TRBV6-4 and TRBJ2-5; a possible D gene is TRBD1 (6 bases). In germline, CDR1 is MRHNA, CDR2 SNTAGT. Between the trimmed V and J ends, which lost 5 bases and 2 bases, there was a span of 12 bases. The CDR3 loop spans 14 amino acids.

This clone was seen a single time. The chain employs TRBV6-6 and TRBJ2-7, with D maybe TRBD2 (5 bases). The germline V gene encodes CDR1 MNHNY and CDR2 SVGAGI (reference sequence). This CDR3 region has 14 residues. Trimming pared 0 bases from V and 0 bases from J, leaving 6 bases between. In DNA, the CDR3 is TGTGCCAGCAGTTACTCCGGGGTCTCCTACGAGCAGTACTTC. It specifies CASSYSGVSYEQYF.

The chain couples TRBV30 to TRBJ2-2, with D maybe TRBD2 (5 bases). The CDR3 is 14 residues long. CDR1 GTSNPN and CDR2 SVGIG come from the germline V gene (reference sequence). Trimming left V 6 bases short and J 1 base short, with 12 bases between. The CDR3 region is CACREPLNTGELFF. The CDR3 coding sequence is TGTGCCTGTAGGGAGCCCTTGAACACCGGGGAGCTGTTTTTT.

This clone was seen only a few times. The rearrangement joins TRBV5-1 to TRBJ2-5; TRBD2 matches 13 bases. Trimming at V came to 2 bases and at J to 5 bases, leaving 6 bases not matched to a gene. CDR1 is SGHRS, CDR2 YFSETQ, per germline. This CDR3 is built from 16 residues. Here the CDR3 DNA reads TGCGCCAGCAGCTTTGAGACTAGCGGGGGGTGGGAGACCCAGTACTTC. This translates into CASSFETSGGWETQYF.

The J gene is TRBJ2-7, the V gene TRBV28; 7 bases are shared with TRBD2. V lost 4 bases, J lost 0 bases, and 6 bases stayed unmatched. The CDR3 has 15 residues. Looked up from germline, CDR1 is MDHEN and CDR2 is SYDVKM. CDR3 nucleotides: TGTGCCAGCAGTTGGGGGGGGTCCTACTCCTACGAGCAGTACTTC. This encodes CASSWGGSYSYEQYF.

The gene calls are TRBV7-9 and TRBJ1-1; the match to TRBD1 covers 10 bases. The trim removed 2 bases at V and 1 base at J, leaving 10 bases unmatched. The CDR3 extends over 18 amino acids. Germline CDR1 reads SEHNR; CDR2 reads FQNEAQ (reference sequence). CDR3 loop: CASSLPPLGQGPNTEAFF. As DNA, the CDR3 is TGTGCCAGCAGCTTACCTCCACTGGGACAGGGGCCGAACACTGAAGCTTTCTTT.

V and J are TRBV19 and TRBJ1-1, with 7 bases fitting TRBD1. CDR3 size: 18 residues. Germline V gene sequence: CDR1 LNHDA, CDR2 SQIVND (reference sequence). Unmatched junction bases numbered 16, after V lost 6 bases and J lost 0 bases. In DNA, the CDR3 is TGTGCCAGTAGACCGACAGGGCCAACAACCTTCATGAACACTGAAGCTTTCTTT. Its translation: CASRPTGPTTFMNTEAFF.

V and J are TRBV11-3 and TRBJ2-1; 13 nucleotides align to TRBD2. This CDR3 has 16 residues. Looked up from germline, CDR1 is SGHNT and CDR2 is YENEEA. Unmatched junction bases numbered 11, after V lost 5 bases and J lost 10 bases. This chain's CDR3 is CASSLALAGGSGEQFF. In nucleotides, the CDR3 is TGTGCCAGCAGCCTCGCACTAGCGGGGGGGTCCGGGGAGCAGTTCTTC.

The chain carries TRBV2 and TRBJ1-5, with 9 bases identical to TRBD1. Germline V gives CDR1 SNHLY, CDR2 FYNNEI. The V and J ends lost 8 bases and 5 bases, in that order; junction bases with no gene match: 4. CDR3 length: 13 residues. The CDR3 DNA sequence: TGTGCCAGCCAGGACAGGGGCTATCAGCCCCAGCATTTT. This codes for CASQDRGYQPQHF.

CDR3 amino acids: CASSFRDRRNTEAFF. The CDR3 bases are TGTGCCAGTAGTTTTAGGGACAGGAGGAACACTGAAGCTTTCTTT. The chain couples TRBV19 to TRBJ1-1; 8 bases fit TRBD1. Germline V gene lookup returns CDR1 LNHDA and CDR2 SQIVND (reference sequence). CDR3 length: 15 residues. Trimming removed 5 bases from V and 1 base from J; junction bases left unmatched: 6.

This chain links TRBV5-4 with TRBJ2-1, with D tentatively TRBD1 (6 bases). The germline V and J ends were trimmed by 1 base and 4 bases, with 12 bases remaining between them. CDR3 size: 15 residues. Germline CDR1 SGHNT, CDR2 YYREEE (reference sequence). The CDR3 DNA reads as TGTGCCAGCAGCTTGCAAAAGGGGGAATACAATGAGCAGTTCTTC. This translates into CASSLQKGEYNEQFF.

The CDR3, as DNA: TGTGCCAGCAGCACCCCCTTGGGCGGCTACACCTTC. It codes for CASSTPLGGYTF. The J gene is TRBJ1-2, the V gene TRBV4-2; D is ambiguous. Per germline, CDR1 LGHNA and CDR2 YNFKEQ. This CDR3 comprises 12 residues. With 5 bases removed from V and 8 bases from J, the gap between germline ends came to 12 bases.

The J gene is TRBJ2-5, the V gene TRBV19, with TRBD2 matching over 7 bases. The V and J ends lost 6 bases and 4 bases, in that order; junction bases with no gene match: 5. This CDR3 is built from 13 residues. Looked up from germline, CDR1 is LNHDA and CDR2 is SQIVND (reference sequence). The CDR3 loop reads CASRITGGETQYF. The CDR3 DNA is TGTGCCAGTAGAATTACGGGGGGAGAGACCCAGTACTTC.

This rearrangement joins TRBV5-5 to TRBJ2-7; 8 bases align to TRBD2. From germline, CDR1 is SGHKS and CDR2 YYEKEE (reference sequence). This CDR3 has 14 residues. The V segment lost 2 bases and the J segment 3 bases; nucleotides outside the gene matches: 4. The CDR3 region has the DNA TGTGCCAGCAGCTTAGGAGGGACTAGCTACGAGCAGTACTTC. Translating it yields CASSLGGTSYEQYF.

The chain combines TRBV4-2 with TRBJ1-1; D possibly corresponds to TRBD1 (6 bases). The CDR3 contains 16 residues. Germline CDR1 and CDR2: LGHNA and YNFKEQ. V shed 1 base and J shed 1 base, with 13 bases lying between them. The CDR3 bases are TGTGCCAGCAGCCAAGGAGTACAGGGCCAGAACACTGAAGCTTTCTTT. It codes for CASSQGVQGQNTEAFF.

The chain is built from TRBV7-2 and TRBJ1-4; 8 bases fit TRBD1. The V and J ends lost 0 bases and 10 bases, in that order; junction bases with no gene match: 10. The CDR3 extends over 16 amino acids. Germline V CDR1 and CDR2: SGHTA, FQGNSA. The CDR3: CASSLAQAGGLGKLFF. The CDR3 DNA reads as TGTGCCAGCAGCTTAGCCCAGGCAGGGGGCCTAGGAAAACTGTTTTTT. The entire variable domain, with the rest obtained from reference TRBV7-2 and TRBJ1-4, is as follows: GAGVSQSPSNKVTEKGKDVELRCDPISGHTALYWYRQSLGQGLEFLIYFQGNSAPDKSGLPSDRFSAERTGGSVSTLTIQRTQQEDSAVYLCASSLAQAGGLGKLFFGSGTQLSVL.

The V call is TRBV7-2, the J call TRBJ2-1; 8 bases agree with TRBD1. After removal of 1 base from V and 8 bases from J, the junction contained 7 bases not matched to a gene. Per germline, CDR1 SGHTA and CDR2 FQGNSA. The CDR3 spans 15 residues. The CDR3, as DNA: TGTGCCAGCAGCTTAGTCGGACAGGGCATAGATGAGCAGTTCTTC. Its protein product is CASSLVGQGIDEQFF.

V is TRBV9 and J is TRBJ1-2; TRBD1 matches 7 bases. The CDR3 extends over 14 amino acids. Trimming cost V 4 bases and J 3 bases; bases outside gene matches: 6. Per germline, CDR1 SGDLS and CDR2 YYNGEE. The CDR3: CASSPTGTDYGYTF. The DNA for the CDR3 is TGTGCCAGCAGCCCCACGGGGACAGACTATGGCTACACCTTC.